A selection of T cell receptor beta chains follows, all from one sample in a study of blood T cell repertoires in COVID-19. The data were produced by immunoSEQ multiplex PCR, yet TCRdb's version contains in-frame clones alone and is incomplete. Of about 140,000 clones in the sample, 82% were seen once. Sequenced material: peripheral blood. The receptors here all came from an elderly woman with acute or convalescent COVID-19. Both conserved end residues are part of each CDR3. The order of the fields is J gene, V gene, clone size, D gene, CDR3 protein, CDR3 DNA. A D gene is named only where the DNA matches it firmly. Part of the rows lack a size; the others show once, few, many or a class for expanded clones.

J gene: TRBJ1-5; V gene: TRBV10-3; clone size: NA; D gene: NA; CDR3 protein: CAIGVSGHQPQHF; CDR3 DNA: TGTGCCATCGGTGTTTCAGGGCATCAGCCCCAGCATTTT
J gene: TRBJ1-4; V gene: TRBV4-2; clone size: NA; D gene: TRBD1; CDR3 protein: CASSRSRGNEEKLFF; CDR3 DNA: TGTGCCAGCAGCCGCTCCAGGGGGAACGAGGAAAAACTGTTTTTT
J gene: TRBJ1-1; V gene: TRBV20-1; clone size: NA; D gene: NA; CDR3 protein: CSASRHVNTEAFF; CDR3 DNA: TGCAGTGCTAGTCGACACGTGAACACTGAAGCTTTCTTT
J gene: TRBJ2-5; V gene: TRBV2; clone size: NA; D gene: NA; CDR3 protein: CASSGLEKETQYF; CDR3 DNA: TGTGCCAGCAGTGGACTAGAAAAAGAGACCCAGTACTTC
J gene: TRBJ2-3; V gene: TRBV9; clone size: NA; D gene: TRBD2; CDR3 protein: CASSAGTSGDTQYF; CDR3 DNA: TGTGCCAGCAGCGCCGGGACTAGCGGAGATACGCAGTATTTT
J gene: TRBJ2-5; V gene: TRBV11-2; clone size: NA; D gene: NA; CDR3 protein: CASSPVFQETQYF; CDR3 DNA: TGTGCCAGCAGCCCAGTATTCCAAGAGACCCAGTACTTC
J gene: TRBJ2-3; V gene: TRBV5-1; clone size: NA; D gene: TRBD2; CDR3 protein: CASSLVLAGGRDTQYF; CDR3 DNA: TGCGCCAGCAGCTTGGTGTTAGCGGGAGGGCGAGATACGCAGTATTTT
J gene: TRBJ1-2; V gene: TRBV28; clone size: NA; D gene: NA; CDR3 protein: CASTFGRGANYGYTF; CDR3 DNA: TGTGCCAGCACCTTCGGGCGGGGAGCTAACTATGGCTACACCTTC
J gene: TRBJ2-3; V gene: TRBV28; clone size: NA; D gene: NA; CDR3 protein: CASSLSSTDTQYF; CDR3 DNA: TGTGCCAGCAGTTTATCTTCGACAGATACGCAGTATTTT
J gene: TRBJ1-2; V gene: TRBV5-1; clone size: NA; D gene: NA; CDR3 protein: CASSSSDRGYTF; CDR3 DNA: TGCGCCAGCAGCTCGAGCGACCGTGGATACACCTTC
J gene: TRBJ2-7; V gene: TRBV7-2; clone size: few; D gene: NA; CDR3 protein: CASSHGGPSIYEQYF; CDR3 DNA: TGTGCCAGCAGCCACGGGGGGCCGTCAATTTACGAGCAGTACTTC
J gene: TRBJ2-1; V gene: TRBV5-1; clone size: NA; D gene: TRBD2; CDR3 protein: CASSLGLAAYNEQFF; CDR3 DNA: TGCGCCAGCAGCTTGGGACTAGCGGCCTACAATGAGCAGTTCTTC
J gene: TRBJ2-3; V gene: TRBV2; clone size: NA; D gene: TRBD2; CDR3 protein: CASIGLDADTQYF; CDR3 DNA: TGTGCCAGCATTGGACTAGATGCAGATACGCAGTATTTT
J gene: TRBJ2-5; V gene: TRBV28; clone size: NA; D gene: TRBD2; CDR3 protein: CASSPGLVPLKTQYF; CDR3 DNA: TGTGCCAGCAGTCCCGGACTAGTTCCGTTGAAGACCCAGTACTTC
J gene: TRBJ2-5; V gene: TRBV27; clone size: NA; D gene: TRBD1; CDR3 protein: CASSFGQGLQETQYF; CDR3 DNA: TGTGCCAGCAGTTTCGGACAGGGTTTGCAAGAGACCCAGTACTTC
J gene: TRBJ1-5; V gene: TRBV19; clone size: NA; D gene: TRBD1; CDR3 protein: CASSIDREQPQHF; CDR3 DNA: TGTGCCAGTAGTATTGACAGGGAACAGCCCCAGCATTTT
J gene: TRBJ1-6; V gene: TRBV10-2; clone size: NA; D gene: NA; CDR3 protein: CASSERGSPVSPLHF; CDR3 DNA: TGCGCCAGCAGTGAGAGGGGCTCACCGGTTTCACCCCTCCACTTT
J gene: TRBJ2-5; V gene: TRBV28; clone size: NA; D gene: TRBD1; CDR3 protein: CASSHRGREETQYF; CDR3 DNA: TGTGCCAGCAGTCACAGGGGGAGAGAGGAGACCCAGTACTTC
J gene: TRBJ1-2; V gene: TRBV2; clone size: NA; D gene: NA; CDR3 protein: CASSRTGISGYTF; CDR3 DNA: TGTGCCAGCAGCCGAACAGGGATATCTGGCTACACCTTC
J gene: TRBJ1-5; V gene: TRBV2; clone size: NA; D gene: TRBD1; CDR3 protein: CAIKTGLGNQPQHF; CDR3 DNA: TGTGCCATTAAGACAGGGTTGGGCAATCAGCCCCAGCATTTT
J gene: TRBJ1-1; V gene: TRBV7-2; clone size: NA; D gene: NA; CDR3 protein: CASSLSRLTEAFF; CDR3 DNA: TGTGCCAGCAGCTTATCGCGCTTGACTGAAGCTTTCTTT
J gene: TRBJ2-7; V gene: TRBV10-3; clone size: NA; D gene: TRBD1; CDR3 protein: CAISPDREVVYEQYF; CDR3 DNA: TGTGCCATCAGTCCTGACAGGGAAGTTGTCTACGAGCAGTACTTC
J gene: TRBJ2-7; V gene: TRBV28; clone size: NA; D gene: TRBD1; CDR3 protein: CASSTGVPSYEQYF; CDR3 DNA: TGTGCCAGCAGTACAGGGGTTCCCTCCTACGAGCAGTACTTC
J gene: TRBJ1-1; V gene: TRBV6-1; clone size: NA; D gene: NA; CDR3 protein: CASSEPLRVRNTEAFF; CDR3 DNA: TGTGCCAGCAGTGAACCGCTACGGGTGAGGAACACTGAAGCTTTCTTT
J gene: TRBJ2-3; V gene: TRBV7-9; clone size: NA; D gene: NA; CDR3 protein: CASSKRLTTSTDTQYF; CDR3 DNA: TGTGCCAGCAGCAAACGACTGACGACTAGCACAGATACGCAGTATTTT
J gene: TRBJ2-1; V gene: TRBV4-1; clone size: NA; D gene: TRBD2; CDR3 protein: CASSQLLAGPSFF; CDR3 DNA: TGCGCCAGCAGCCAGTTACTAGCGGGGCCAAGCTTCTTC
J gene: TRBJ2-1; V gene: TRBV18; clone size: NA; D gene: TRBD2; CDR3 protein: CASSPLGLVGNEQFF; CDR3 DNA: TGTGCCAGCTCACCACTAGGACTAGTAGGTAATGAGCAGTTCTTC
J gene: TRBJ1-6; V gene: TRBV2; clone size: NA; D gene: TRBD1; CDR3 protein: CASSPGGYNSPLHF; CDR3 DNA: TGTGCCAGCAGTCCAGGGGGATACAATTCACCCCTCCACTTT
J gene: TRBJ1-2; V gene: TRBV6-5; clone size: once; D gene: NA; CDR3 protein: CASSRETGRYGYTF; CDR3 DNA: TGTGCCAGCAGTCGCGAAACTGGGCGCTATGGCTACACCTTC
J gene: TRBJ2-1; V gene: TRBV19; clone size: NA; D gene: TRBD1; CDR3 protein: CASTPGQGGDPSYNEQFF; CDR3 DNA: TGTGCCAGTACCCCCGGACAGGGGGGCGACCCATCCTACAATGAGCAGTTCTTC
J gene: TRBJ2-7; V gene: TRBV4-1; clone size: NA; D gene: NA; CDR3 protein: CASSQQGLGSYEQYF; CDR3 DNA: TGCGCCAGCAGCCAGCAAGGACTTGGCTCCTACGAGCAGTACTTC
J gene: TRBJ2-1; V gene: TRBV11-2; clone size: NA; D gene: TRBD2; CDR3 protein: CASSPGFLAGVDYNEQFF; CDR3 DNA: TGTGCCAGCAGCCCGGGATTCTTAGCGGGAGTTGACTACAATGAGCAGTTCTTC
J gene: TRBJ2-3; V gene: TRBV7-3; clone size: NA; D gene: TRBD1; CDR3 protein: CASSPRTGRRDTQYF; CDR3 DNA: TGTGCCAGCAGCCCGAGGACAGGTCGCCGAGATACGCAGTATTTT
J gene: TRBJ1-1; V gene: TRBV11-2; clone size: NA; D gene: NA; CDR3 protein: CASSLGTGPGAEAFF; CDR3 DNA: TGTGCCAGCAGCTTAGGAACAGGGCCTGGCGCTGAAGCTTTCTTT
J gene: TRBJ2-7; V gene: TRBV28; clone size: NA; D gene: TRBD2; CDR3 protein: CASRRGGSHFYEQYF; CDR3 DNA: TGTGCCAGCAGGCGGGGCGGGAGCCACTTTTACGAGCAGTACTTC
J gene: TRBJ1-1; V gene: TRBV7-9; clone size: NA; D gene: NA; CDR3 protein: CASSSRGPEAFF; CDR3 DNA: TGTGCCAGCAGTTCCAGAGGGCCTGAAGCTTTCTTT
J gene: TRBJ1-1; V gene: TRBV12-5; clone size: NA; D gene: NA; CDR3 protein: CASGLELVGATEAFF; CDR3 DNA: TGTGCTAGTGGTTTGGAGCTTGTTGGGGCCACTGAAGCTTTCTTT
J gene: TRBJ2-2; V gene: TRBV10-3; clone size: NA; D gene: TRBD1; CDR3 protein: CAIRGITGGNGELFF; CDR3 DNA: TGTGCCATCAGGGGGATAACAGGGGGCAACGGGGAGCTGTTTTTT
J gene: TRBJ2-6; V gene: TRBV10-3; clone size: NA; D gene: NA; CDR3 protein: CAISGGASGANVLTF; CDR3 DNA: TGTGCCATCAGTGGCGGGGCCTCTGGGGCCAACGTCCTGACTTTC
J gene: TRBJ2-7; V gene: TRBV4-1; clone size: few; D gene: TRBD2; CDR3 protein: CASSQELAGGYEQYF; CDR3 DNA: TGCGCCAGCAGCCAAGAACTAGCGGGGGGGTACGAGCAGTACTTC
J gene: TRBJ2-2; V gene: TRBV11-2; clone size: NA; D gene: TRBD2; CDR3 protein: CASSFLLAGAGELFF; CDR3 DNA: TGTGCCAGCAGCTTTTTACTAGCGGGAGCCGGGGAGCTGTTTTTT
J gene: TRBJ1-5; V gene: TRBV23-1; clone size: NA; D gene: NA; CDR3 protein: CASSPIKFRGRDNQPQHF; CDR3 DNA: TGCGCCAGCAGTCCAATTAAGTTCAGGGGTAGGGACAATCAGCCCCAGCATTTT
J gene: TRBJ1-2; V gene: TRBV6-7; clone size: once; D gene: TRBD1; CDR3 protein: CASRGQKIYYGYTF; CDR3 DNA: TGTGCCAGCCGGGGACAGAAAATCTATTATGGCTACACCTTC
J gene: TRBJ1-3; V gene: TRBV21-1; clone size: NA; D gene: NA; CDR3 protein: CASSKSRDRLEGNTIYF; CDR3 DNA: TGTGCCAGCAGCAAAAGTAGGGACAGGCTAGAGGGAAACACCATATATTTT